The 14 T cell receptor beta chains in this list originate from one sample, sequenced in a study of shared clonotypes between healthy human individuals. The data were produced by immunoSEQ multiplex PCR, yet TCRdb's version contains in-frame clones alone and is incomplete. The data hold some 660,000 clones, with more than 70% observed a single time. What was sequenced was memory CD4+ T cells sorted from blood. Subset noted: CD45RA-negative fraction. The origin of the receptors is a woman aged 30 to 39 in good health.

CDR3 protein: CAISAWQDTDTQYF. In nucleotides, the CDR3 is TGTGCCATCAGTGCTTGGCAGGACACAGATACGCAGTATTTT. V usage is TRBV10-3 and J usage is TRBJ2-3; no definite D call. The CDR3 spans 14 residues. Trimming took 4 bases from V and 2 from J, leaving 10 bases between them. Germline CDR1 is ENHRY and CDR2 is SYGVKD.

In regard to this clone: The sample carries other DNA sequences with the same CDR3. The chain combines TRBV2 with TRBJ2-5; D unclear. The length of the CDR3 is 11 residues. The V end was cut by 4 bases, the J end by 5 bases, with 5 bases between. Germline CDR1 SNHLY, CDR2 FYNNEI. CDR3 region: CASSVEETQYF. CDR3 nucleotide sequence: TGTGCCAGCAGTGTCGAGGAGACCCAGTACTTC.

V usage is TRBV7-8 and J usage is TRBJ1-1; D might be TRBD1 (5 bases). Trimming pared 0 bases from V and 10 bases from J, leaving 9 bases between. Per germline, CDR1 SGHVS and CDR2 FQNEAQ. This CDR3 comprises 12 residues. CDR3 residues: CASSLAGTGAFF. The DNA for the CDR3 is TGTGCCAGCAGCTTAGCGGGGACGGGAGCTTTCTTT.

The rearrangement links TRBV10-1 to TRBJ2-3; D uncertain. Trimming took 5 bases from V and 0 from J, leaving 9 bases between them. The CDR3 length is 14 residues. The germline CDR1 and CDR2 sequences are WNHNN and SYGVQD (reference sequence). The CDR3 DNA reads TGCGCCAGCAGTAAGACAAGGAGCACAGATACGCAGTATTTT. Protein sequence: CASSKTRSTDTQYF.

The chain is built from TRBV27 and TRBJ1-5; D is unresolved. Trimming cost V 3 bases and J 2 bases, with 5 bases left between them. CDR1 is MNHEY, CDR2 SMNVEV, per germline (reference sequence). The CDR3 contains 13 residues. CDR3 bases: TGTGCCAGCAGTTTCCTCGGCAATCAGCCCCAGCATTTT. This gives the protein CASSFLGNQPQHF.

The chain is built from TRBV5-4 and TRBJ1-4, with a tentative D call TRBD1 (6 bases). The CDR3 consists of 15 residues. Trimming took 4 bases from V and 5 from J, leaving 15 bases between them. Germline loops: CDR1 SGHNT, CDR2 YYREEE (reference sequence). The CDR3 bases are TGTGCCAGCAGCACGGGTCGGGACACCAATGAAAAACTGTTTTTT. Protein product: CASSTGRDTNEKLFF.

The chain uses TRBV28 and TRBJ1-2; 10 bases match TRBD1. With V trimmed by 6 bases and J by 6 bases, 10 bases remained unmatched. The length of the CDR3 is 15 residues. Germline loops: CDR1 MDHEN, CDR2 SYDVKM. The CDR3 DNA reads TGTGCCAGCAGCAGCAGGGACAGGGGATGGAATGGCTACACCTTC. This sequence encodes CASSSRDRGWNGYTF.

This chain links TRBV7-3 with TRBJ2-1; the match to TRBD2 covers 8 bases. V lost 2 bases to trimming and J lost 4 bases; unmatched junction nucleotides: 4. The CDR3 has 15 residues. The germline gives CDR1 SGHTA, CDR2 FQGTGA. The CDR3 DNA reads TGTGCCAGCAGCTTATATCGGGAGGGGTACAATGAGCAGTTCTTC. Translating gives CASSLYREGYNEQFF.

V and J are TRBV4-1 and TRBJ1-1; D is unclear. The V end was cut by 0 bases, the J end by 0 bases, with 17 bases between. The CDR3 has 18 amino acids. Looked up from germline, CDR1 is MGHRA and CDR2 is YSYEKL. CDR3 protein: CASSQDYPSRDMNTEAFF. Here the CDR3 DNA reads TGCGCCAGCAGCCAAGATTACCCTTCGAGGGATATGAACACTGAAGCTTTCTTT.

A word on this clone: This sample also contains other DNA sequences that code for the same CDR3. This chain uses TRBV7-3 with TRBJ1-1, with 7 positions matching TRBD1. Germline CDR1 SGHTA, CDR2 FQGTGA. This CDR3 comprises 13 residues. V trimming: 5 bases; J trimming: 3 bases; junction bases outside the gene matches: 3. The CDR3 DNA reads TGTGCCAGCAGCCGACAGGGTGACACTGAAGCTTTCTTT. It encodes CASSRQGDTEAFF. Based on the CDR3 plus reference TRBV7-3 and TRBJ1-1, the full variable domain is GAGVSQTPSNKVTEKGKYVELRCDPISGHTALYWYRQSLGQGPEFLIYFQGTGAADDSGLPNDRFFAVRPEGSVSTLKIQRTERGDSAVYLCASSRQGDTEAFFGQGTRLTVV.

J is TRBJ2-1 and V is TRBV28; TRBD2 might be the D (6 bases). From germline, CDR1 is MDHEN and CDR2 SYDVKM. This CDR3 spans 15 amino acids. V lost 1 base and J 9 bases, leaving 16 bases between the germline ends. For the CDR3, the DNA is TGTGCCAGCAGTTTATTACTAGCCGTCCCCCCTGAGCAGTTCTTC. Its translation: CASSLLLAVPPEQFF.

This chain joins TRBV30 and TRBJ1-2; unclear D gene. Per the germline V gene, CDR1 is GTSNPN and CDR2 is SVGIG (reference sequence). The V gene lost 0 bases and the J gene lost 1 base, with 0 bases spanning the gap. The CDR3 totals 11 residues. DNA of the CDR3: TGTGCCTGGAGTGTTAACTATGGCTACACCTTC. It codes for CAWSVNYGYTF.

V and J are TRBV10-2 and TRBJ2-1, with 9 bases identical to TRBD2. CDR1 WSHSY and CDR2 SAAADI come from the germline V gene. V lost 7 bases to trimming and J lost 2 bases; unmatched junction nucleotides: 9. The CDR3 has 16 amino acids. The CDR3 sequence is CASTVAGGPPYNEQFF. For the CDR3, the DNA is TGCGCCAGCACGGTCGCGGGAGGGCCGCCCTACAATGAGCAGTTCTTC.

This chain uses TRBV9 with TRBJ2-7; D remains ambiguous. The V and J ends lost 4 bases and 0 bases respectively, with 17 bases between them. Germline V gives CDR1 SGDLS, CDR2 YYNGEE. This CDR3 region has 16 residues. The CDR3 nucleotides are TGTGCCAGCAGCCCCGGGCACGGGCAGAGCTCCTACGAGCAGTACTTC. Translated: CASSPGHGQSSYEQYF.